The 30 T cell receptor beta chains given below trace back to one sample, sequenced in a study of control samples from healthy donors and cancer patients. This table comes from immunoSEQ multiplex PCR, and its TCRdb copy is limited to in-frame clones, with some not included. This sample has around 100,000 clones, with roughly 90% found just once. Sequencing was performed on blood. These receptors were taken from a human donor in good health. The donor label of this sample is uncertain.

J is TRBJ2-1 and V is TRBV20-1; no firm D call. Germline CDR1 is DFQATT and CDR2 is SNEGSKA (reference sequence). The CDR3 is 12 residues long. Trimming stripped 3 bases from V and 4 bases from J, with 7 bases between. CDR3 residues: CSASPRYNEQFF. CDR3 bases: TGCAGTGCTAGTCCCCGGTACAATGAGCAGTTCTTC.

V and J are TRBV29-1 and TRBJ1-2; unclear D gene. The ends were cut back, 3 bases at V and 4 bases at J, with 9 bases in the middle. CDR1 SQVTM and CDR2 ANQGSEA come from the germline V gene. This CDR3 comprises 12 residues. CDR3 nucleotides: TGCAGCGTTGATGGCAGTCGCTATGGCTACACCTTC. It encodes CSVDGSRYGYTF.

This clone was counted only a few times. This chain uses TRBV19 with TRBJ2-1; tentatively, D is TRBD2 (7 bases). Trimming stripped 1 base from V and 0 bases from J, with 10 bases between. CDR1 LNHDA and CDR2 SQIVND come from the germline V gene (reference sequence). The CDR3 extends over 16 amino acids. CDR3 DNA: TGTGCCAGTAGTATAGGGGGGGGGCACTCCTACAATGAGCAGTTCTTC. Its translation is CASSIGGGHSYNEQFF.

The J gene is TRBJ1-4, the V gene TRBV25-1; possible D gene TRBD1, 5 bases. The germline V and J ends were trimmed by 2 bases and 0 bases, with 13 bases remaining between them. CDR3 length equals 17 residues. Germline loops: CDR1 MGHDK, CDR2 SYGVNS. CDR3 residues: CASSEQGFFATNEKLFF. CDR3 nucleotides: TGTGCCAGCAGTGAACAGGGATTTTTCGCAACTAATGAAAAACTGTTTTTT.

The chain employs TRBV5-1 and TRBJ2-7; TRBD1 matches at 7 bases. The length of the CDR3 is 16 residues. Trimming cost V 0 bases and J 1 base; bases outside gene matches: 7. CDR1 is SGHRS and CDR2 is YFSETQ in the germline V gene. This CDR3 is CASSLESRQGSYEQYF. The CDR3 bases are TGCGCCAGCAGCTTGGAGTCGAGACAGGGATCCTACGAGCAGTACTTC.

The CDR3 spells CASSLGGTDQETQYF. The CDR3 nucleotides are TGTGCCAGCAGCCTAGGAGGGACAGATCAAGAGACCCAGTACTTC. The chain has TRBV14 and TRBJ2-5; TRBD1 is a possible D gene (7 bases). V was trimmed by 4 bases and J by 2 bases, leaving 14 bases between them. CDR1 and CDR2 (germline): SGHDN, FVKESK. The CDR3 extends over 15 amino acids.

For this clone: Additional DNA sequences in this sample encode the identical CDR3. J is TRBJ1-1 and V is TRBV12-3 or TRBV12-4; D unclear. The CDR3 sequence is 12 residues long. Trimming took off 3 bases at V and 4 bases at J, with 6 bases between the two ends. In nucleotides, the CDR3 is TGTGCCAGCAGTTTTCGGGGCACTGAAGCTTTCTTT. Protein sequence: CASSFRGTEAFF.

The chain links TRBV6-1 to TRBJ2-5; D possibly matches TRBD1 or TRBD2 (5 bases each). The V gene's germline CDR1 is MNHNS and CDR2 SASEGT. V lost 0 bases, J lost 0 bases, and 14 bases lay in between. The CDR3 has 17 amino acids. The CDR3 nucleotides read TGTGCCAGCAGTGAAGCCGTTGGGGGTAGATACCAAGAGACCCAGTACTTC. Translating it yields CASSEAVGGRYQETQYF.

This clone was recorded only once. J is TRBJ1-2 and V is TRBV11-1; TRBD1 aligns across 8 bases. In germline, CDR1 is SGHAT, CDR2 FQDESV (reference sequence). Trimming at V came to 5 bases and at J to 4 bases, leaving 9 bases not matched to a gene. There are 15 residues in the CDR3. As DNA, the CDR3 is TGTGCCAGCAGCACCCCGGGACAGGTACTCTATGGCTACACCTTC. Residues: CASSTPGQVLYGYTF.

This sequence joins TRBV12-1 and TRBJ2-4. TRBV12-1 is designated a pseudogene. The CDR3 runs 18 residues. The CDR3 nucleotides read TGTGCCAGCAGCCTCTCCGGGCCTTCCGAGCCGGCCAAAAACATTCAGTACTTC. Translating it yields CASSLSGPSEPAKNIQYF.

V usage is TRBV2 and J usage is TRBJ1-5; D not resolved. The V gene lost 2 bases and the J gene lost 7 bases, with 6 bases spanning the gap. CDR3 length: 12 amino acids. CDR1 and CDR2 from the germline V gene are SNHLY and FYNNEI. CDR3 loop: CASSEREQPQHF. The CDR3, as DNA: TGTGCCAGCAGTGAACGTGAGCAGCCCCAGCATTTT. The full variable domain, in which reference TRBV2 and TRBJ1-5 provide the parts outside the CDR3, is EPEVTQTPSHQVTQMGQEVILRCVPISNHLYFYWYRQILGQKVEFLVSFYNNEISEKSEIFDDQFSVERPDGSNFTLKIRSTKLEDSAMYFCASSEREQPQHFGDGTRLSIL.

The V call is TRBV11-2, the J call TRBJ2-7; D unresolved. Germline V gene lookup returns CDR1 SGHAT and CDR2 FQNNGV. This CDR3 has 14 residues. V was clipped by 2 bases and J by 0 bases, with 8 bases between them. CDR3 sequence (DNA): TGTGCCAGCAGCTTAATCGAGTCCTCCTACGAGCAGTACTTC. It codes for CASSLIESSYEQYF. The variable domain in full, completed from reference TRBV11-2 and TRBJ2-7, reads EAGVAQSPRYKIIEKRQSVAFWCNPISGHATLYWYQQILGQGPKLLIQFQNNGVVDDSQLPKDRFSAERLKGVDSTLKIQPAKLEDSAVYLCASSLIESSYEQYFGPGTRLTVT.

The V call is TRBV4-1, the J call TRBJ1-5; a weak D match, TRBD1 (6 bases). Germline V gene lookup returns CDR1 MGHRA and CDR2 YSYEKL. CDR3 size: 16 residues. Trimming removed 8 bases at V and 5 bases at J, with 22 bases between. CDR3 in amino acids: CASQSPGQGLYQPQHF. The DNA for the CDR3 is TGCGCCAGCCAATCTCCCGGGCAGGGGTTATATCAGCCCCAGCATTTT.

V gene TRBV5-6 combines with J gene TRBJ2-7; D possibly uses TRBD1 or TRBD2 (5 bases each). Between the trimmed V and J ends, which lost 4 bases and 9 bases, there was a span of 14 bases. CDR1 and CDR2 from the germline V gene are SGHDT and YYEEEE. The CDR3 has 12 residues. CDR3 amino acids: CASSRDQLGQYF. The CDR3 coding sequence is TGTGCCAGCAGCAGGGACCAACTGGGGCAGTACTTC.

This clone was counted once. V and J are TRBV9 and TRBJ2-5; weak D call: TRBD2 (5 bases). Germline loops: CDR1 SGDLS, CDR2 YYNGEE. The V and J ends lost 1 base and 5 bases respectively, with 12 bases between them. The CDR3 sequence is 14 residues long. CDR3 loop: CASSVNPGSETQYF. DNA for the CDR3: TGTGCCAGCAGCGTAAATCCGGGAAGCGAGACCCAGTACTTC.

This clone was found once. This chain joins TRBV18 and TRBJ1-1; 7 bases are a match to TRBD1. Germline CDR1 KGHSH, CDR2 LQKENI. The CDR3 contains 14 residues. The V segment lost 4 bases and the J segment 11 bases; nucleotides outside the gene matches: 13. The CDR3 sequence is CASSRDRDSTQAFF. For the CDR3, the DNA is TGTGCCAGCTCACGCGACCGGGACAGCACCCAGGCTTTCTTT.

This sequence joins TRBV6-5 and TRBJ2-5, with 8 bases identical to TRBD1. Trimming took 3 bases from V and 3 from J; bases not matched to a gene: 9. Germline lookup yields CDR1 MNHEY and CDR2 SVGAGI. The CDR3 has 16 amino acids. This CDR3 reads CASSYGQGPFKETQYF. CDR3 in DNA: TGTGCCAGCAGTTATGGACAGGGACCCTTTAAAGAGACCCAGTACTTC.

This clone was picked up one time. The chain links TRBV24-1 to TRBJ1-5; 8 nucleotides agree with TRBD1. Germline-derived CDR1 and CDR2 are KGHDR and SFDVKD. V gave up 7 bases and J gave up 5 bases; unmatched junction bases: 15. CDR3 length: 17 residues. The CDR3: CATSDPTQGDPYQPQHF. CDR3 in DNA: TGTGCCACCAGCGATCCTACACAGGGGGACCCTTATCAGCCCCAGCATTTT.

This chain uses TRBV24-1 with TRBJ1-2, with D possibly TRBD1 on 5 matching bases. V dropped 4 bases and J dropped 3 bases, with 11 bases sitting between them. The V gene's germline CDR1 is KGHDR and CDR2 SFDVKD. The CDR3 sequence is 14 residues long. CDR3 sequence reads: CATSESGRDYGYTF. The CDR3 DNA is TGTGCCACCAGTGAATCGGGACGCGACTATGGCTACACCTTC.

The CDR3 region has the DNA TGTGCCAGCAGCTTTTCAGACACCATATATTTT. Amino acid sequence: CASSFSDTIYF. The chain has TRBV7-8 and TRBJ1-3, with D uncertain. The CDR3 length is 11 residues. Germline lookup yields CDR1 SGHVS and CDR2 FQNEAQ. V shed 3 bases and J shed 8 bases, with 5 bases lying between them.

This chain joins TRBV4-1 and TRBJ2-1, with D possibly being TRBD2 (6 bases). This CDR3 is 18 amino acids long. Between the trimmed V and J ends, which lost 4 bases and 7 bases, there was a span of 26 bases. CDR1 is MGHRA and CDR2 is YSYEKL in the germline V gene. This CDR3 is CASSPTWGPGRSENEQFF. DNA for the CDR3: TGCGCCAGCAGCCCAACCTGGGGCCCAGGGAGGAGTGAAAATGAGCAGTTCTTC.

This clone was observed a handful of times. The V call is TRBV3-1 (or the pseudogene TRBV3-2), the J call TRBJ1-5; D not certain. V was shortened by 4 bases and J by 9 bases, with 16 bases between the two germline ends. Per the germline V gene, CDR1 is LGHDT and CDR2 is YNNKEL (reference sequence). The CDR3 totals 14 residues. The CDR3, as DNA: TGTGCCAGCAGCCTTGGACGGGCCGAGGGGCCCCAGCATTTT. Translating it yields CASSLGRAEGPQHF.

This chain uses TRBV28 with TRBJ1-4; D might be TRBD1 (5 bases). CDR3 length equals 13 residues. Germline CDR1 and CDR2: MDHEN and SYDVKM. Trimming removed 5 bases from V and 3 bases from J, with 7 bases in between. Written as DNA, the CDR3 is TGTGCCAGCAGTGGGGGGGCTAATGAAAAACTGTTTTTT. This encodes CASSGGANEKLFF.

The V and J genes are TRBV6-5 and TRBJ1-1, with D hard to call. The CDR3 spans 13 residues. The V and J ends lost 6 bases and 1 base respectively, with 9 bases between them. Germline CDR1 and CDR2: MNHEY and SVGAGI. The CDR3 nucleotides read TGTGCCAGCAGCGAGAGGCCGAACACTGAAGCTTTCTTT. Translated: CASSERPNTEAFF.

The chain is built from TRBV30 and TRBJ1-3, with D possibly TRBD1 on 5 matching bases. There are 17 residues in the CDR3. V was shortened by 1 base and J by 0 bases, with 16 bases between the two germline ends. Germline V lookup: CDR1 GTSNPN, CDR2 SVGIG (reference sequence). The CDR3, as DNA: TGTGCCTGGAGTGGCCCCCTCCGACAGAGCTCTGGAAACACCATATATTTT. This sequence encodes CAWSGPLRQSSGNTIYF.

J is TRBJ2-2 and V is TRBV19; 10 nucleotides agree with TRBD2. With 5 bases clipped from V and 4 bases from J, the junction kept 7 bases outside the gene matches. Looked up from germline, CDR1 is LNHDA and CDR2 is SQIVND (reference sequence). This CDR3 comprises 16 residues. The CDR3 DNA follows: TGTGCCAGTAGTCCAGCGGGGGGGCGATCCACCGGGGAGCTGTTTTTT. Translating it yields CASSPAGGRSTGELFF.

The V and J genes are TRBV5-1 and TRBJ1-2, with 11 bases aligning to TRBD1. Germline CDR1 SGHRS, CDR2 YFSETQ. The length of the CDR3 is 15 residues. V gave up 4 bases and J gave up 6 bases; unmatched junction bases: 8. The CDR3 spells CASSERTGGTNGYTF. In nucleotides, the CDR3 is TGCGCCAGCAGCGAGAGGACAGGGGGCACGAATGGCTACACCTTC. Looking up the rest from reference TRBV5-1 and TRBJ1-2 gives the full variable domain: KAGVTQTPRYLIKTRGQQVTLSCSPISGHRSVSWYQQTPGQGLQFLFEYFSETQRNKGNFPGRFSGRQFSNSRSEMNVSTLELGDSALYLCASSERTGGTNGYTFGSGTRLTVV.

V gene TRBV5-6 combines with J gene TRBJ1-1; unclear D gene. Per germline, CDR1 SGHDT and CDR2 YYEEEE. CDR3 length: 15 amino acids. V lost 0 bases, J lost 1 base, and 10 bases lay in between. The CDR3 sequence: CASSLDGRRNTEAFF. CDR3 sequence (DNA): TGTGCCAGCAGCTTGGATGGACGGAGGAACACTGAAGCTTTCTTT. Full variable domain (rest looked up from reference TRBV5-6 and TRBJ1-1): DAGVTQSPTHLIKTRGQQVTLRCSPKSGHDTVSWYQQALGQGPQFIFQYYEEEERQRGNFPDRFSGHQFPNYSSELNVNALLLGDSALYLCASSLDGRRNTEAFFGQGTRLTVV.

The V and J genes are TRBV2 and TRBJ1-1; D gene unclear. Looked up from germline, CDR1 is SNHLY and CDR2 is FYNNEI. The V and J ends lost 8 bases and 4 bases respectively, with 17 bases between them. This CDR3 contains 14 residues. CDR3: CASLVSEVGTEAFF. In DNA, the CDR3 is TGTGCCAGCTTGGTAAGTGAGGTCGGCACTGAAGCTTTCTTT.

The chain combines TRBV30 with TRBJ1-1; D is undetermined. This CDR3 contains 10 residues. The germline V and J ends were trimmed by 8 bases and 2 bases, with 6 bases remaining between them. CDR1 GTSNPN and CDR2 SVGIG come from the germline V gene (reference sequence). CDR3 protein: CALSNTEAFF. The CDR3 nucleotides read TGTGCCCTCTCCAACACTGAAGCTTTCTTT.